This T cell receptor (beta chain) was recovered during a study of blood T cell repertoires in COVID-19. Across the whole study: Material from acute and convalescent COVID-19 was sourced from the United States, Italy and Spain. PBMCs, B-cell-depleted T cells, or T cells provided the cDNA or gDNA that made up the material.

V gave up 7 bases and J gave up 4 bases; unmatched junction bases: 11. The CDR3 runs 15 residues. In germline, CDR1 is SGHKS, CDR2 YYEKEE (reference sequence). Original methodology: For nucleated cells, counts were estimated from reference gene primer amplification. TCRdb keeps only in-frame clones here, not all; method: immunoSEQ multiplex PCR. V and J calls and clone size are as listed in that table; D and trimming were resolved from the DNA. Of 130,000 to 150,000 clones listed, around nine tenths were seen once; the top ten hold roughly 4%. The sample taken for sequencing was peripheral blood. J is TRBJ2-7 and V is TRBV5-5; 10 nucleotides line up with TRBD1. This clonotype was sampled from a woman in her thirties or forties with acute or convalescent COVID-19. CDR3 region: CASGHRQGAIYEQYF. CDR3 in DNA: TGTGCCAGCGGCCATCGACAGGGGGCGATATACGAGCAGTACTTC.